These 8 T cell receptor beta chains share one sample of origin, sequenced in a study of response to subunit inactivated influenza vaccine. In TCRdb, the RT-PCR reads were re-called with MiXCR into one record per CDR3 protein. The sample consists of about 700,000 distinct CDR3 sequences, roughly 14% of them appearing once. The source was PBMCs from blood, collected 11 to 12 days after vaccination. Receptors were obtained from a man aged 45 to 65 who received an inactivated influenza vaccine.

This clonotype was detected ten times or more. The CDR3 DNA follows: TGCAGTGCCCGGACTAGCGGGACCTACGAGCAGTACTTC. It specifies CSARTSGTYEQYF. The chain is built from TRBV20-1 and TRBJ2-7, with 12 bases identical to TRBD2. Germline CDR1 and CDR2: DFQATT and SNEGSKA (reference sequence). The CDR3 is 13 residues long. V lost 6 bases and J lost 2; bases outside the gene matches: 2.

V is TRBV5-1 and J is TRBJ2-1; D may match TRBD1 or TRBD2 (6 bases each). V lost 3 bases and J lost 4, with 14 bases in between. This CDR3 spans 15 amino acids. Germline V gene sequence: CDR1 SGHRS, CDR2 YFSETQ. The CDR3 sequence is CASSSRGGRYNEQFF. In DNA form, the CDR3 reads TGCGCCAGCAGCTCCCGAGGGGGGCGTTACAATGAGCAGTTCTTC.

This clonotype was detected a few times. The rearrangement links TRBV20-1 to TRBJ2-3; D call uncertain. The germline CDR1 and CDR2 sequences are DFQATT and SNEGSKA (reference sequence). This CDR3 comprises 15 residues. The ends were cut back, 0 bases at V and 0 bases at J, with 10 bases in the middle. CDR3 sequence reads: CSARDISRSTDTQYF. CDR3 nucleotide sequence: TGCAGTGCTAGAGATATTAGCAGGAGCACAGATACGCAGTATTTT.

The V and J genes are TRBV6-5 and TRBJ1-2; 10 nucleotides align to TRBD1. The CDR3 spans 15 residues. Germline CDR1 reads MNHEY; CDR2 reads SVGAGI. The V and J ends lost 3 bases and 7 bases, in that order; junction bases with no gene match: 8. The CDR3 sequence: CASSYTGTGVGGYTF. CDR3 nucleotide sequence: TGTGCCAGCAGTTATACCGGGACAGGGGTTGGTGGCTACACCTTC.

The chain links TRBV11-2 to TRBJ2-2; D call uncertain. The CDR3 is 14 amino acids. V was shortened by 2 bases and J by 7 bases, with 11 bases between the two germline ends. Germline lookup yields CDR1 SGHAT and CDR2 FQNNGV. In DNA form, the CDR3 reads TGTGCCAGCAGCTTACGCCTAGTGGACGGGGAGCTGTTTTTT. Its translation is CASSLRLVDGELFF. The entire variable domain, with the rest obtained from reference TRBV11-2 and TRBJ2-2, is as follows: EAGVAQSPRYKIIEKRQSVAFWCNPISGHATLYWYQQILGQGPKLLIQFQNNGVVDDSQLPKDRFSAERLKGVDSTLKIQPAKLEDSAVYLCASSLRLVDGELFFGEGSRLTVL.

The chain has TRBV12-3 or TRBV12-4 and TRBJ2-1; 10 nucleotides match TRBD2. This CDR3 has 15 residues. J lost 3 bases, V lost 5 bases, and 4 bases had no gene match. CDR3 nucleotides: TGTGCCAGCAGTCTTACTAGCGGGAACTACAATGAGCAGTTCTTC. Amino acids: CASSLTSGNYNEQFF.

V and J are TRBV10-3 and TRBJ2-7; D call uncertain. CDR3 length: 12 amino acids. CDR1 and CDR2 from the germline V gene are ENHRY and SYGVKD. Trimming took 8 bases from V and 11 from J, leaving 19 bases between them. CDR3 in amino acids: CAIQWADGVKYF. CDR3 nucleotides: TGTGCCATCCAGTGGGCCGATGGGGTTAAGTACTTC.

In this sample, this clonotype turned up a few times. This chain joins TRBV11-2 and TRBJ2-3; the D call may be TRBD1 or TRBD2 (5 bases each). V dropped 5 bases and J dropped 5 bases, with 17 bases sitting between them. Per the germline V gene, CDR1 is SGHAT and CDR2 is FQNNGV. The CDR3 has 15 amino acids. CDR3 coding DNA: TGTGCCAGCAGCCCCAGGAGGTCAGGGCGAGATACGCAGTATTTT. It yields the protein CASSPRRSGRDTQYF.